Included here is one TCR beta chain sequence, with context. Its antigen is still unknown. There are no base qualities to consult, and no much larger clone falls within one base. For sequencing of the TCRbeta CDR3 region, genomic DNA was extracted from the sorted cells. The immunoSEQ Assay was used for sequencing of TCRbeta CDR3 regions. This immuneACCESS table, as held by TCRdb, lists in-frame sequences with V and J called but not all clones. Of the missing ones, under half trace to an unresolved V gene in checked studies; the others have no known cause. Here the sample has 100,000 or so clones; 65% to 90% occur a single time. The top ten clones comprise roughly 2.1% of the sample. Patients with a history of autoimmune disease or receiving systemic immunosuppression were excluded from the trial. Peripheral blood for TCR sequencing was collected from all dose cohorts at baseline, on cycle 4 day 1, and on cycle 7 day 1. The samples were taken from a phase I, first-in-human, multicenter, open-label dose-escalation trial of ivuxolimab. Adults with locally advanced or metastatic melanoma, renal cell, hepatocellular, or head and neck squamous cell carcinoma were enrolled in the trial. CD4+ and CD8+ T cells were sorted separately from peripheral blood before TCR sequencing.

The data derive from a study of OX40 agonist ivuxolimab in advanced cancers. In the study overall: The costimulatory receptor OX40 (CD134) was targeted by ivuxolimab, a fully human IgG2 agonistic monoclonal antibody. In the dose-escalation cohort, 82.7% of patients were male, and the mean age was approximately 64 years, with a range of 23 to 79. Of the roughly 50 dose-escalation patients, hepatocellular carcinoma was present in around 20, melanoma in approximately 15, renal cell carcinoma in 9 and head and neck cancer in 9. Partial responses occurred in three dose-escalation patients: two with cutaneous melanoma and one with hepatocellular carcinoma. Patients were allowed to have had prior anti-PD-1, anti-PD-L1 or anti-CTLA-4 therapy, and about 40% of the dose-escalation patients had been treated with checkpoint inhibitors. Intravenous ivuxolimab was administered to patients every 2 weeks at six dose levels: 0.01, 0.1, 0.3, 1.5, 3 and 10 mg/kg. The paper covers the monotherapy dose-escalation part of the phase I ivuxolimab trial, which included N ≈ 54 patients. The point of sequencing TCRbeta in the periphery was to test whether ivuxolimab changed TCR sequence diversity and drove clonal T-cell expansion. Overall study outcomes, separate from this receptor: In the 0.1-3.0 mg/kg groups, partial responders had among the lowest normalized peripheral clonal expansion, particularly in CD8+ T cells. After ivuxolimab, more expanded clones were found on average in CD8+ T cells than in CD4+ T cells. Low levels of normalized T-cell clonal expansion were also seen in some patients who did not respond. At doses of 0.1 to 3.0 mg/kg, clonal expansion of both CD4+ and CD8+ blood T cells was observed from baseline to week 6. Which antigens the clonally expanded peripheral T cells were specific for was not determined.

The germline ends are 19 bases apart after V is trimmed by 8 bases and J by 5 bases. CDR1 WNHNN and CDR2 SYGVQD are derived from the germline V gene (reference sequence). The CDR3 goes from the cysteine to the phenylalanine over 14 residues. The read is trimmed to its CDR3 DNA, 42 bases read in frame from base 1. This receptor was obtained from an adult with an advanced solid tumor such as melanoma, head and neck, liver or kidney cancer. This chain joins TRBV10-1 to TRBJ2-7; confidence is insufficient to name the D gene. The material was CD4+ or CD8+ T cells sorted from blood, obtained in a trial of the OX40 agonist ivuxolimab. The sequenced DNA is TGCGCCAGCCACCGGGTCCGAGAACCCCACGAGCAGTACTTC. Translated, it gives CASHRVREPHEQYF.